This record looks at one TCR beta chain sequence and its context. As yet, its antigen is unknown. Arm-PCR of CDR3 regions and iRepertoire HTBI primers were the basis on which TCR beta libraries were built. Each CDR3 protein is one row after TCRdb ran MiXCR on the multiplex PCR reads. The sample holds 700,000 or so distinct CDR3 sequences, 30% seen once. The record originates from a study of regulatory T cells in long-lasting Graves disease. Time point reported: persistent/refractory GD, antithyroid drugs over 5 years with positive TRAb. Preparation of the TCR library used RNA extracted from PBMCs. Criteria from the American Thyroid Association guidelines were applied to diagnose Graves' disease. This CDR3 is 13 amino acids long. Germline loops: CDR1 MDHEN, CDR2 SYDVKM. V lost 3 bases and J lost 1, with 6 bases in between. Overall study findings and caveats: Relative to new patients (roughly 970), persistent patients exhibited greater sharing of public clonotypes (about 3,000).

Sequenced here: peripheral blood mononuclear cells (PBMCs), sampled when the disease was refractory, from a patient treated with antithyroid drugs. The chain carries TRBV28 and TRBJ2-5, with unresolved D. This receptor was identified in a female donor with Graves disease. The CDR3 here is CASSFAFQETQYF. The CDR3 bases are TGTGCCAGCAGTTTCGCCTTCCAAGAGACCCAGTACTTC.